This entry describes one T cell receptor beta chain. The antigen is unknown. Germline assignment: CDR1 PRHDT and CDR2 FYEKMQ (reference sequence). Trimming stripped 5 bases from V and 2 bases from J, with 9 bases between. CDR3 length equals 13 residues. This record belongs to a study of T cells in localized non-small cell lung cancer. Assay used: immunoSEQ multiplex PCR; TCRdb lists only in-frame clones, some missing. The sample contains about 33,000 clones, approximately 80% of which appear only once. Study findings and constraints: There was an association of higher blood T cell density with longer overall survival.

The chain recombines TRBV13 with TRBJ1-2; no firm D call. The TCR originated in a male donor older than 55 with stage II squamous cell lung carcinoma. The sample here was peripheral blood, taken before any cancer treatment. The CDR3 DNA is TGTGCCAGCAGCGCCACGGACAACTATGGCTACACCTTC. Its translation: CASSATDNYGYTF.